Shown below are 29 T cell receptor beta chains from a single sample sequenced in a study of shared clonotypes between healthy human individuals. The protocol was immunoSEQ multiplex PCR, while the TCRdb copy is restricted to in-frame clones and leaves out a portion. The sample has 650,000 to 800,000 clones, just under 75% seen once. Sequences were obtained from memory CD4+ T cells sorted from blood. Stated subset: CD45RA-negative fraction. Receptors were obtained from a woman aged 25-40 years in good health.

This clone has more than one count but fewer than ten. V gene TRBV28 combines with J gene TRBJ1-1; TRBD1 matches 7 bases. V lost 6 bases to trimming and J lost 7 bases; unmatched junction nucleotides: 8. The length of the CDR3 is 13 residues. Germline CDR1 MDHEN, CDR2 SYDVKM. The DNA for the CDR3 is TGTGCCAGCAGCCGAACCAACAGGGGTGAAGCTTTCTTT. This sequence encodes CASSRTNRGEAFF.

The gene calls are TRBV19 and TRBJ2-7, with TRBD2 matching over 14 bases. With V trimmed by 4 bases and J by 4 bases, 9 bases remained unmatched. Germline CDR1 and CDR2: LNHDA and SQIVND (reference sequence). There are 17 residues in the CDR3. This CDR3 reads CASSKGLAGGPLYEQYF. CDR3 sequence (DNA): TGTGCCAGTAGTAAAGGACTAGCGGGAGGACCCCTATACGAGCAGTACTTC.

This chain connects TRBV7-9 to TRBJ2-1; perhaps TRBD2 as D (5 bases). This CDR3 has 16 amino acids. Germline CDR1 SEHNR, CDR2 FQNEAQ (reference sequence). Trimming pared 5 bases from V and 4 bases from J, leaving 18 bases between. CDR3 protein: CASSLLSQEGYNEQFF. The CDR3 region has the DNA TGTGCCAGCAGCCTCCTATCCCAAGAGGGTTACAATGAGCAGTTCTTC.

This clone occurred a few times. The V gene is TRBV27, the J gene TRBJ2-7; D remains ambiguous. Germline V lookup: CDR1 MNHEY, CDR2 SMNVEV (reference sequence). The CDR3 runs to 15 residues. The V end was cut by 5 bases, the J end by 2 bases, with 16 bases between. The CDR3 protein is CASSRVGLSTYEQYF. The CDR3 coding sequence is TGTGCCAGCAGTAGAGTGGGTCTGAGCACCTACGAGCAGTACTTC.

Notes on this clone: Other DNA sequences in the same sample also yield this CDR3. The CDR3 sequence is CASTSGAGYNEQFF. The CDR3 DNA is TGTGCCAGCACATCCGGAGCGGGTTACAATGAGCAGTTCTTC. The chain joins TRBV11-2 to TRBJ2-1; D may be TRBD2 (6 bases). CDR1 is SGHAT, CDR2 FQNNGV, per germline. V was cut by 7 bases and J by 4 bases, with 14 bases left in between. The length of the CDR3 is 14 residues. The variable domain in full, completed from reference TRBV11-2 and TRBJ2-1, reads EAGVAQSPRYKIIEKRQSVAFWCNPISGHATLYWYQQILGQGPKLLIQFQNNGVVDDSQLPKDRFSAERLKGVDSTLKIQPAKLEDSAVYLCASTSGAGYNEQFFGPGTRLTVL.

The chain uses TRBV28 and TRBJ1-5; TRBD1 matches at 10 bases. Germline V gives CDR1 MDHEN, CDR2 SYDVKM. Germline trimming cut 6 bases from V and 5 bases from J; bases unmatched to any gene: 7. This CDR3 comprises 15 residues. The CDR3 sequence: CASSVGQGGYQPQHF. CDR3 in DNA: TGTGCCAGCAGCGTAGGACAGGGGGGATATCAGCCCCAGCATTTT.

The J gene is TRBJ1-1, the V gene TRBV13, with a tentative D call TRBD1 (5 bases). V was cut by 6 bases and J by 5 bases, with 13 bases left in between. Looked up from germline, CDR1 is PRHDT and CDR2 is FYEKMQ (reference sequence). The CDR3 length is 13 residues. The CDR3 bases are TGTGCCAGCAGAGTGCGGGACGCAACTGAAGCTTTCTTT. Protein sequence: CASRVRDATEAFF.

This clone was counted between two and nine times. This rearrangement joins TRBV6-1 to TRBJ2-3; D gene unclear. Germline V lookup: CDR1 MNHNS, CDR2 SASEGT. The CDR3 runs to 12 residues. Trimming cost V 5 bases and J 3 bases, with 6 bases left between them. Written as DNA, the CDR3 is TGTGCCAGCAGTCCGGCTACAGATACGCAGTATTTT. It yields the protein CASSPATDTQYF.

The chain employs TRBV7-9 and TRBJ1-3; D possibly corresponds to TRBD1 (5 bases). V was pared by 0 bases and J by 0 bases, with 12 bases between. Germline CDR1 is SEHNR and CDR2 is FQNEAQ (reference sequence). The CDR3 has 17 amino acids. The CDR3 sequence is CASSLAAGLHSGNTIYF. The DNA for the CDR3 is TGTGCCAGCAGCTTAGCTGCGGGACTCCACTCTGGAAACACCATATATTTT.

The sample holds one count of this clone. The chain has TRBV20-1 and TRBJ2-3; no reliable D call. V was trimmed by 5 bases and J by 3 bases, leaving 6 bases between them. Germline CDR1 and CDR2: DFQATT and SNEGSKA (reference sequence). The CDR3 is 11 amino acids. The CDR3 loop reads CSAPSTDTQYF. CDR3 DNA sequence: TGCAGTGCTCCGTCAACAGATACGCAGTATTTT.

The chain joins TRBV11-2 to TRBJ2-1, with 7 positions matching TRBD2. The CDR3 runs 15 residues. Germline-derived CDR1 and CDR2 are SGHAT and FQNNGV. The junction had 4 bases not matched to a gene; V was cut back by 3 bases and J by 2 bases. The CDR3, as DNA: TGTGCCAGCAGCTTTGGGGCGGGAGCCTACAATGAGCAGTTCTTC. This sequence encodes CASSFGAGAYNEQFF.

The J gene is TRBJ2-5, the V gene TRBV30, with D unclear. The V end lost 1 base, the J end lost 5 bases, and 8 bases lay between the germline ends. The CDR3 has 12 amino acids. Germline values: CDR1 GTSNPN, CDR2 SVGIG (reference sequence). CDR3 protein: CAWSEQLETQYF. For the CDR3, the DNA is TGTGCCTGGAGTGAGCAGTTGGAGACCCAGTACTTC.

The chain links TRBV28 to TRBJ1-5; the D gene is possibly TRBD1 (5 bases). CDR1 is MDHEN, CDR2 SYDVKM, per germline. CDR3 length equals 15 residues. Trimming took off 8 bases at V and 9 bases at J, with 23 bases between the two ends. The CDR3 sequence is CASGRRGGVVMPQHF. The CDR3 DNA reads as TGTGCCAGCGGCCGAAGGGGCGGGGTAGTGATGCCCCAGCATTTT.

The chain carries TRBV14 and TRBJ2-3; D uncertain. Germline loops: CDR1 SGHDN, CDR2 FVKESK. The CDR3 loop spans 13 amino acids. Trimming took off 3 bases at V and 5 bases at J, with 9 bases between the two ends. In DNA form, the CDR3 reads TGTGCCAGCAGCCACCTACGGATAGATACGCAGTATTTT. Translation: CASSHLRIDTQYF.

This rearrangement joins TRBV5-1 to TRBJ1-2, with D unclear. Trimming took 0 bases from V and 0 from J, leaving 9 bases between them. Germline CDR1 and CDR2: SGHRS and YFSETQ. This CDR3 spans 15 amino acids. CDR3 sequence: CASSLVVTANYGYTF. In DNA form, the CDR3 reads TGCGCCAGCAGCTTGGTCGTAACAGCTAACTATGGCTACACCTTC.

The table lists this clone with a few counts. J is TRBJ1-1 and V is TRBV19, with D unresolved. V dropped 7 bases and J dropped 10 bases, with 10 bases sitting between them. This CDR3 spans 10 amino acids. Germline CDR1 reads LNHDA; CDR2 reads SQIVND (reference sequence). For the CDR3, the DNA is TGTGCCAGTACACACTCGGGAGCTTTCTTT. Its protein is CASTHSGAFF.

This sequence joins TRBV6-6 and TRBJ2-7; 8 nucleotides match TRBD1. This CDR3 spans 15 amino acids. Germline-derived CDR1 and CDR2 are MNHNY and SVGAGI (reference sequence). Trimming at V came to 6 bases and at J to 2 bases, leaving 9 bases not matched to a gene. CDR3 sequence: CASRGTGQWAYEQYF. The CDR3 DNA sequence: TGTGCCAGCAGGGGGACAGGTCAATGGGCCTACGAGCAGTACTTC.

The chain employs TRBV7-9 and TRBJ2-5; a possible D gene is TRBD2 (6 bases). The CDR3 loop spans 15 amino acids. Germline CDR1 SEHNR, CDR2 FQNEAQ (reference sequence). Trimming took 2 bases from V and 4 from J, leaving 14 bases between them. As DNA, the CDR3 is TGTGCCAGCAGCTTAAGGTCAGGGAGGCTAGAGACCCAGTACTTC. Encoded protein: CASSLRSGRLETQYF.

V and J are TRBV5-1 and TRBJ1-1, with TRBD1 matching over 7 bases. Looked up from germline, CDR1 is SGHRS and CDR2 is YFSETQ. CDR3 length equals 16 residues. V lost 4 bases to trimming and J lost 3 bases; unmatched junction nucleotides: 12. DNA for the CDR3: TGCGCCAGCAGCCCGCGAGACAGGGTAGGGTACACTGAAGCTTTCTTT. This encodes CASSPRDRVGYTEAFF.

This chain joins TRBV11-1 and TRBJ2-7, with 11 bases fitting TRBD1. CDR3 length: 13 residues. V was pared by 9 bases and J by 6 bases, with 7 bases of the junction left unmatched. Germline V CDR1 and CDR2: SGHAT, FQDESV (reference sequence). CDR3 nucleotide sequence: TGTGCCAGTTCGGACAGGGGGCCTAGCGAGCAGTACTTC. Residues: CASSDRGPSEQYF.

Notes on this clone: Compared with germline, one end of the junction differs, possibly owing to a read error. V is TRBV7-2 and J is TRBJ2-1; 11 nucleotides line up with TRBD2. The CDR3 length is 16 residues. Germline CDR1 is SGHTA and CDR2 is FQGNSA. The CDR3 DNA is TGTGCCAGCAGCGTAGCGGGAGGGAGCTCCTACAATGAGCAGTTCTTC. This codes for CASSVAGGSSYNEQFF.

J is TRBJ1-1 and V is TRBV15; 7 nucleotides agree with TRBD1. The germline CDR1 and CDR2 sequences are LNHNV and YYDKDF (reference sequence). V trimming: 5 bases; J trimming: 7 bases; junction bases outside the gene matches: 4. This CDR3 comprises 12 residues. The CDR3, as DNA: TGTGCCACCAGCGCCCGGGACAGTGAAGCTTTCTTT. Translated, it gives CATSARDSEAFF.

The chain has TRBV5-4 and TRBJ1-2; D is undetermined. Looked up from germline, CDR1 is SGHNT and CDR2 is YYREEE (reference sequence). Deletions cut 6 bases from V and 0 bases from J, with 9 bases between. This CDR3 comprises 13 residues. The CDR3 spells CASKRGPNYGYTF. The CDR3, as DNA: TGTGCCAGCAAGCGCGGACCTAACTATGGCTACACCTTC.

The V call is TRBV15, the J call TRBJ2-1; D call uncertain. Germline loops: CDR1 LNHNV, CDR2 YYDKDF (reference sequence). The CDR3 length is 13 residues. The V and J ends lost 0 bases and 10 bases respectively, with 10 bases between them. The CDR3 reads CATSREEFREQFF. In nucleotides, the CDR3 is TGTGCCACCAGCAGAGAAGAGTTTAGGGAGCAGTTCTTC.

The V and J genes are TRBV19 and TRBJ1-1; D gene uncertain. Germline CDR1 is LNHDA and CDR2 is SQIVND (reference sequence). The CDR3 extends over 13 amino acids. With 4 bases removed from V and 11 bases from J, the gap between germline ends came to 17 bases. The CDR3 here is CASSNGLPDLAFF. The DNA of the CDR3 is TGTGCCAGTAGTAACGGGCTCCCGGACTTGGCTTTCTTT.

This clone was counted at least ten times. This chain links TRBV9 with TRBJ2-7; D assignment may be TRBD1 or TRBD2 (5 bases each). V gave up 3 bases and J gave up 7 bases, with 14 bases separating them. CDR1 is SGDLS, CDR2 YYNGEE, per germline. The CDR3 runs to 13 residues. The CDR3 loop reads CASSAKYWGEQYF. CDR3 bases: TGTGCCAGCAGCGCGAAATATTGGGGGGAGCAGTACTTC.

V is TRBV11-2 and J is TRBJ2-1; the D gene is possibly TRBD2 (6 bases). Per the germline V gene, CDR1 is SGHAT and CDR2 is FQNNGV. The CDR3 covers 14 residues. The ends were cut back, 10 bases at V and 2 bases at J, with 15 bases in the middle. The CDR3 nucleotides are TGTGCCACCCAGGAAAGCGGGCCCTACAATGAGCAGTTCTTC. Translating gives CATQESGPYNEQFF.

This sequence joins TRBV7-9 and TRBJ1-5; D unresolved. CDR1 and CDR2 (germline): SEHNR, FQNEAQ (reference sequence). With 3 bases removed from V and 5 bases from J, the gap between germline ends came to 5 bases. The CDR3 runs 12 residues. The CDR3 reads CASSFRDQPQHF. The CDR3 DNA reads as TGTGCCAGCAGCTTTCGAGATCAGCCCCAGCATTTT.

This clone was seen just once. The rearrangement joins TRBV4-1 to TRBJ2-1, with TRBD2 identical over 10 bases. V lost 6 bases to trimming and J lost 5 bases; unmatched junction nucleotides: 13. The CDR3 has 17 residues. Germline V CDR1 and CDR2: MGHRA, YSYEKL. The CDR3 region is CASRRGPSGGGDNEQFF. The CDR3, as DNA: TGCGCCAGCAGAAGAGGGCCTAGCGGGGGCGGGGACAATGAGCAGTTCTTC.